These 10 T cell receptor beta chains came from one sample sequenced in a study of response to subunit inactivated influenza vaccine. TCRdb processed the RT-PCR reads anew with MiXCR; each CDR3 protein has one entry. The sample records approximately 520,000 distinct CDR3 sequences, about 15% being singletons. The material was CD4+ T cells sorted from PBMCs, obtained 23 to 25 months after vaccination. These receptors originate from a man between 50 and 75 years old who received an inactivated influenza vaccine.

CDR3 residues: CASRPRVAGDEQYF. CDR3 DNA sequence: TGTGCCAGCAGGCCCCGTGTGGCCGGGGACGAGCAGTACTTC. This chain joins TRBV11-2 and TRBJ2-7; a possible D gene is TRBD2 (5 bases). CDR1 and CDR2 (germline): SGHAT, FQNNGV. V dropped 6 bases and J dropped 5 bases, with 17 bases sitting between them. The CDR3 covers 14 residues.

A note on this clonotype: At one boundary the junction diverges from the germline segment, which might be a read error. The chain employs TRBV11-2 and TRBJ2-3; 9 bases are a match to TRBD2. Germline CDR1 SGHAT, CDR2 FQNNGV. This CDR3 is built from 15 residues. CDR3 coding DNA: TGTGCCAGCAGCTTCACCGGGACTAGCACCGATACGCAGTATTTT. This codes for CASSFTGTSTDTQYF. The full variable domain, in which reference TRBV11-2 and TRBJ2-3 provide the parts outside the CDR3, is EAGVAQSPRYKIIEKRQSVAFWCNPISGHATLYWYQQILGQGPKLLIQFQNNGVVDDSQLPKDRFSAERLKGVDSTLKIQPAKLEDSAVYLCASSFTGTSTDTQYFGPGTRLTVL.

This clonotype was seen a handful of times. The chain recombines TRBV20-1 with TRBJ2-1, with unresolved D. The CDR3 sequence is 16 residues long. CDR1 is DFQATT and CDR2 is SNEGSKA in the germline V gene (reference sequence). The V end was cut by 0 bases, the J end by 2 bases, with 14 bases between. This CDR3 is CSARDPAKYPYNEQFF. As DNA, the CDR3 is TGCAGTGCTAGAGATCCCGCTAAGTACCCCTACAATGAGCAGTTCTTC.

This clonotype was seen at least ten times. The gene calls are TRBV6-2 or TRBV6-3 and TRBJ2-7; TRBD2 might be the D (5 bases). The CDR3 totals 13 residues. Trimming removed 1 base from V and 4 bases from J, with 8 bases in between. The germline V gene has CDR1 MNHEY and CDR2 SVGEGT. The CDR3 DNA sequence: TGTGCCAGCAGTTACTACAGAGGGTACGAGCAGTACTTC. This sequence encodes CASSYYRGYEQYF.

This clonotype has just a few counts. The J gene is TRBJ2-5, the V gene TRBV15; D remains ambiguous. Trimming stripped 8 bases from V and 5 bases from J, with 12 bases between. The CDR3 runs 12 residues. Per germline, CDR1 LNHNV and CDR2 YYDKDF (reference sequence). This chain's CDR3 is CATGLKVETQYF. CDR3 coding DNA: TGTGCCACCGGCCTGAAGGTGGAGACCCAGTACTTC.

V gene TRBV12-3 or TRBV12-4 combines with J gene TRBJ2-7; D is unclear. The CDR3 contains 15 residues. V shed 3 bases and J shed 3 bases, with 15 bases lying between them. CDR3 coding DNA: TGTGCCAGCAGTTTGGCCGATAGAGTAGACTACGAGCAGTACTTC. Its protein product is CASSLADRVDYEQYF.

V and J are TRBV6-1 and TRBJ1-6, with unresolved D. This CDR3 contains 13 residues. V shed 3 bases and J shed 7 bases, with 7 bases lying between them. CDR1 is MNHNS and CDR2 is SASEGT in the germline V gene. CDR3 residues: CASSDYENSPLHF. The CDR3 bases are TGTGCCAGCAGTGACTACGAAAATTCACCCCTCCACTTT.

This clonotype was detected a few times. V gene TRBV18 combines with J gene TRBJ2-1, with 7 bases lining up with TRBD2. The CDR3 length is 13 residues. V dropped 3 bases and J dropped 10; count of bases not matched to a gene: 6. Germline CDR1 is KGHSH and CDR2 is LQKENI. CDR3 amino acids: CASSPNAGDEQFF. The DNA for the CDR3 is TGTGCCAGCTCACCGAACGCGGGGGACGAGCAGTTCTTC.

The V and J genes are TRBV20-1 and TRBJ1-5; D remains ambiguous. Germline CDR1 DFQATT, CDR2 SNEGSKA (reference sequence). V was pared by 6 bases and J by 1 base, with 7 bases between. The CDR3 covers 12 residues. The CDR3 coding sequence is TGCAGTGCAAAGGACAGCAATCAGCCCCAGCATTTT. This encodes CSAKDSNQPQHF.

This clonotype came up once. V gene TRBV5-5 combines with J gene TRBJ2-1; D possibly corresponds to TRBD2 (5 bases). The CDR3 spans 12 residues. CDR1 and CDR2 from the germline V gene are SGHKS and YYEKEE (reference sequence). The germline V and J ends were trimmed by 4 bases and 14 bases, with 16 bases remaining between them. The CDR3 DNA reads as TGTGCCAGCAGCCCCCGGGGTCTAGAAGAGTTCTTC. Its translation: CASSPRGLEEFF.